The present T cell receptor (beta chain) was sequenced within a study of T cells in Graves' hyperthyroidism and ophthalmopathy. This clonotype turned up a few times. Its antigen is as yet unknown. The germline CDR1 and CDR2 sequences are LNHDA and SQIVND (reference sequence). Deletions cut 7 bases from V and 10 bases from J, with 23 bases between. This CDR3 spans 15 amino acids. Researchers barred patients who had uncontrolled infection, other autoimmune disease, pregnancy or lactation. Study findings and constraints: Most thyroid clonotypes expanded above 0.001 appeared in blood too.

Amplified TCR beta CDR3 regions came from RNA transcripts. Primed by the HTBI set, a first-round RT-PCR was run on the TCR CDR3. A single record per CDR3 protein comes from TCRdb applying MiXCR to the multiplex PCR reads. The data show approximately 380,000 distinct CDR3 sequences, with less than 20% seen just once and 40% held by the top ten. The sample consisted of blood. The chain combines TRBV19 with TRBJ2-1, with D tentatively TRBD1 (6 bases). This sequence originates from a young man with Graves' ophthalmopathy. The CDR3 sequence is CASTPGHLGVGEQFF. The CDR3 DNA reads as TGTGCCAGTACCCCGGGACATCTGGGAGTGGGAGAGCAGTTCTTC.